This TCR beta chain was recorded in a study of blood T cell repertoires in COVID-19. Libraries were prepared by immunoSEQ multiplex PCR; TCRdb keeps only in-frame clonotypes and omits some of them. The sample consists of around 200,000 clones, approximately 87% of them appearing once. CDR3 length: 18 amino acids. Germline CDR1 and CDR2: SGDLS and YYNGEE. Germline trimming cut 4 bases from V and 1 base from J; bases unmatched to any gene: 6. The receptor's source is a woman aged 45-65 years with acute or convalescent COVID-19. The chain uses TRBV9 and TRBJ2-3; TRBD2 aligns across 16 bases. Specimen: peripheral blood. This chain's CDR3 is CASSTPGTSGGGTDTQYF. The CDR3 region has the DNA TGTGCCAGCAGCACTCCCGGGACTAGCGGGGGGGGCACAGATACGCAGTATTTT.